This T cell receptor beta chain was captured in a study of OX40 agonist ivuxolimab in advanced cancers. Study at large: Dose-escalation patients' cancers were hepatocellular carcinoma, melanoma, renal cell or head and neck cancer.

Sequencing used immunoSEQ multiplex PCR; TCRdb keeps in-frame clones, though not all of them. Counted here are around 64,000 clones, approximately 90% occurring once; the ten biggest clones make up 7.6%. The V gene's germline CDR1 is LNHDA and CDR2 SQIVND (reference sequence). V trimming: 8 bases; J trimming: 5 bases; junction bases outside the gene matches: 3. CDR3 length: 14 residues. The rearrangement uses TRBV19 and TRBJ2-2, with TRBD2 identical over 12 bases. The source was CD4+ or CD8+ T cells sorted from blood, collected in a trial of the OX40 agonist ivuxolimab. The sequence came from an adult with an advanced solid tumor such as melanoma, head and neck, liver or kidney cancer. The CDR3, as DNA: TGTGCCAGTTTACTAGCGGGGGGAACCGGGGAGCTGTTTTTT. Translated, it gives CASLLAGGTGELFF.